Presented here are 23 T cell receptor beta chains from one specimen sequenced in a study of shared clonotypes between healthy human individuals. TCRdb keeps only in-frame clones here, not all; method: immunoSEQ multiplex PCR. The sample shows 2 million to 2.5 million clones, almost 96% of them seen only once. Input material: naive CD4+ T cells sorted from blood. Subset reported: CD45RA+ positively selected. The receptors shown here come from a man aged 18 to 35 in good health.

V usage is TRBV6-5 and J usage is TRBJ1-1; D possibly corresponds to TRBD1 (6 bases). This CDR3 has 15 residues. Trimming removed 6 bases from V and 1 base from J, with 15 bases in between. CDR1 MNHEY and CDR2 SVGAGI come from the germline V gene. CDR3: CASRTVGQPNTEAFF. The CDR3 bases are TGTGCCAGCAGAACCGTCGGACAGCCGAACACTGAAGCTTTCTTT.

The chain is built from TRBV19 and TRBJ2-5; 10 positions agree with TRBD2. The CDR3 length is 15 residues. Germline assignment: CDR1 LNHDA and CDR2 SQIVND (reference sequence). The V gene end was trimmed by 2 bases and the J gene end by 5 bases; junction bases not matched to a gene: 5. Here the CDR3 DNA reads TGTGCCAGTAGTATACTAGCGGGAGCTCAGGAGACCCAGTACTTC. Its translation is CASSILAGAQETQYF.

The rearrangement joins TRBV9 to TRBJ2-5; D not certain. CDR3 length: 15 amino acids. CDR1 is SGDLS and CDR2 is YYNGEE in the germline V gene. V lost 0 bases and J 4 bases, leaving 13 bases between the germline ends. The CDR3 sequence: CASSVAPNIPETQYF. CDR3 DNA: TGTGCCAGCAGCGTAGCTCCGAATATCCCAGAGACCCAGTACTTC.

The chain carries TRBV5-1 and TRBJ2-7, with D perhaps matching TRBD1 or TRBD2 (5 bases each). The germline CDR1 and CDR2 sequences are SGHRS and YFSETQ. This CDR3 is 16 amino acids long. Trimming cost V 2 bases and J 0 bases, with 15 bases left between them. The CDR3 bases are TGCGCCAGCAGCTTTGCCGGGACGGTGAGCTCCTACGAGCAGTACTTC. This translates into CASSFAGTVSSYEQYF.

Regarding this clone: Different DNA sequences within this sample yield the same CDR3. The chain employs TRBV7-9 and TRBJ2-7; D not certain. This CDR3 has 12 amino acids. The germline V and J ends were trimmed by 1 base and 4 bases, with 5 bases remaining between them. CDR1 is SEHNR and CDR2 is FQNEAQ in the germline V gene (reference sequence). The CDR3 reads CASSLEVYEQYF. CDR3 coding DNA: TGTGCCAGCAGCTTAGAGGTGTACGAGCAGTACTTC.

The CDR3 loop reads CASSFRTVQAYNEQFF. CDR3 coding DNA: TGTGCCAGCAGTTTTCGGACAGTCCAAGCGTACAATGAGCAGTTCTTC. The J gene is TRBJ2-1, the V gene TRBV6-5; D may be TRBD1 (6 bases). The CDR3 runs 16 residues. V lost 4 bases and J 4 bases, leaving 17 bases between the germline ends. From germline, CDR1 is MNHEY and CDR2 SVGAGI.

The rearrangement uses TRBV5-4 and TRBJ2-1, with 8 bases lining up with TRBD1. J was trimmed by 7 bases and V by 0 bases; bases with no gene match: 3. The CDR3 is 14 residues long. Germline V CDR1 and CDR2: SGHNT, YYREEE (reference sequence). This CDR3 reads CASSLGTGTNEQFF. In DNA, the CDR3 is TGTGCCAGCAGCTTGGGGACAGGGACTAATGAGCAGTTCTTC.

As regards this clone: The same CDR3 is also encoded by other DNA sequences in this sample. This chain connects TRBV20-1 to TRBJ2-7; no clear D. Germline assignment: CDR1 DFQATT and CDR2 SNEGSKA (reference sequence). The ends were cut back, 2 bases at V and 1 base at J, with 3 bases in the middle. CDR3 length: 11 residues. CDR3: CSARLSYEQYF. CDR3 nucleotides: TGCAGTGCTAGATTGTCCTACGAGCAGTACTTC.

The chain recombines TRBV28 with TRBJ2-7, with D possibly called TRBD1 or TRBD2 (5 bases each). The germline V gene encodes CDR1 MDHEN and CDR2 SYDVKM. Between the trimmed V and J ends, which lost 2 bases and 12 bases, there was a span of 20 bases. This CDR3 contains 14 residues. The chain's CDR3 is CASSLDRGPEERYF. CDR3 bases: TGTGCCAGCAGTTTAGACCGGGGCCCCGAGGAACGGTACTTC.

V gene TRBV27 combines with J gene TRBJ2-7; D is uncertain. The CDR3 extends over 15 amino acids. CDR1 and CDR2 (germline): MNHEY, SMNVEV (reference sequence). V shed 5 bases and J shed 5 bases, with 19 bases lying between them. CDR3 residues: CASSRSPRPDNEQYF. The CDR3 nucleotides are TGTGCCAGCAGTCGGTCCCCGCGGCCAGACAACGAGCAGTACTTC.

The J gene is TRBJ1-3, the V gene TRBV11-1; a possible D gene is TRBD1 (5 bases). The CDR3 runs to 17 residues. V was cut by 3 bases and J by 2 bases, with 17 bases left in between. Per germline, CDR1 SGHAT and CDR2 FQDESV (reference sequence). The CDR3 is CASSFGSRQKTGNTIYF. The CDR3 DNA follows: TGTGCCAGCAGCTTCGGCTCTAGACAGAAAACTGGAAACACCATATATTTT.

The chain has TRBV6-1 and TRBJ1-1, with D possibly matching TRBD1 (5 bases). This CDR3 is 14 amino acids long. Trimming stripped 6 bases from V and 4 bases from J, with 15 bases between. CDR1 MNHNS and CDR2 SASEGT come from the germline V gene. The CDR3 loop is CASRIRVPGTEAFF. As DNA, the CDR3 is TGTGCCAGCAGGATCAGGGTCCCGGGCACTGAAGCTTTCTTT.

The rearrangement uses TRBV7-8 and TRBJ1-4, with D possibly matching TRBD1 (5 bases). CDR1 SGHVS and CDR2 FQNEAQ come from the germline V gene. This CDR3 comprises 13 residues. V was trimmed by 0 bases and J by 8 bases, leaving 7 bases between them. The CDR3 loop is CASSLAGAEKLFF. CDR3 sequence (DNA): TGTGCCAGCAGCTTAGCAGGGGCGGAAAAACTGTTTTTT.

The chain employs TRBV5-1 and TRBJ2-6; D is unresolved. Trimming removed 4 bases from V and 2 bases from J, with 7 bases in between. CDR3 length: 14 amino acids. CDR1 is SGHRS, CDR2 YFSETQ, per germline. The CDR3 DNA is TGCGCCAGCAGCCCAACCCCTGGGGCCAACGTCCTGACTTTC. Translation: CASSPTPGANVLTF.

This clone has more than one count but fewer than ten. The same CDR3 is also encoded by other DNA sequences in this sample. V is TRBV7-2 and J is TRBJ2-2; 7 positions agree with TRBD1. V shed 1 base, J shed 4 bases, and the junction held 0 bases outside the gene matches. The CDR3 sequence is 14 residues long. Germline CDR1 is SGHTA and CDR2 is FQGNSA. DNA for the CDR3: TGTGCCAGCAGCTTAGACAGGGGCACCGGGGAGCTGTTTTTT. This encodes CASSLDRGTGELFF.

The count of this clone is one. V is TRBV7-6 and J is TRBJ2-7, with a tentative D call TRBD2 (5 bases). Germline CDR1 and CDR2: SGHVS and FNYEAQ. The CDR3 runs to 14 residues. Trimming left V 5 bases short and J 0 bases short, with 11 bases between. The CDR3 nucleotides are TGTGCCAGCAGCCGGGTGGGGAGCTCCTACGAGCAGTACTTC. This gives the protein CASSRVGSSYEQYF.

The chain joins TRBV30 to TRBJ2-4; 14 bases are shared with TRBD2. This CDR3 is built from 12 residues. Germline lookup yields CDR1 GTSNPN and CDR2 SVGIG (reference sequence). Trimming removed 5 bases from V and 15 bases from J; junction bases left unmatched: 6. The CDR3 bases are TGTGCCTGGGGACTAGCGGGGGGCTATGCGTACTTC. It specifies CAWGLAGGYAYF.

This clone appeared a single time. The chain's CDR3 is CASSQPGNEQFF. In DNA form, the CDR3 reads TGTGCCAGCAGCCAACCGGGCAATGAGCAGTTCTTC. The V gene is TRBV28, the J gene TRBJ2-1; no clear D. The germline V gene has CDR1 MDHEN and CDR2 SYDVKM. CDR3 length: 12 amino acids. Trimming took 6 bases from V and 6 from J, leaving 9 bases between them. Using reference TRBV28 and TRBJ2-1 for the parts outside the CDR3, the full variable domain is DVKVTQSSRYLVKRTGEKVFLECVQDMDHENMFWYRQDPGLGLRLIYFSYDVKMKEKGDIPEGYSVSREKKERFSLILESASTNQTSMYLCASSQPGNEQFFGPGTRLTVL.

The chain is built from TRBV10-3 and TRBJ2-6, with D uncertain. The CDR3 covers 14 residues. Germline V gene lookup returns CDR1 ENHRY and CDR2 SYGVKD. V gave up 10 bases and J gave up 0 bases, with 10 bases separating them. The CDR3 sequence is CASTGVSGANVLTF. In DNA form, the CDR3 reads TGTGCCAGCACCGGAGTCTCTGGGGCCAACGTCCTGACTTTC.

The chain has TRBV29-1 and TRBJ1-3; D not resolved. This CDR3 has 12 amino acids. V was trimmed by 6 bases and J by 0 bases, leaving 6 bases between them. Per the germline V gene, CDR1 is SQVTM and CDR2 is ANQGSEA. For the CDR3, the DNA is TGCAGCGTGCCTGACTCTGGAAACACCATATATTTT. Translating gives CSVPDSGNTIYF.

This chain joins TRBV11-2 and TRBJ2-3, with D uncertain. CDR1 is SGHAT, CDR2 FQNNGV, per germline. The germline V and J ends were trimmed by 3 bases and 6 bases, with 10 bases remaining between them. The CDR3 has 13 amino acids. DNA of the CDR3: TGTGCCAGCAGCTTGGGCTCTCGGGATACGCAGTATTTT. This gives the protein CASSLGSRDTQYF.

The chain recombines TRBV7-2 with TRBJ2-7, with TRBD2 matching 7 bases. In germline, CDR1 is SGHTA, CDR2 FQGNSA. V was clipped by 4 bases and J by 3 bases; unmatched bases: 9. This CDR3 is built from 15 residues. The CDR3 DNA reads TGTGCCAGCAGCTCCCAAAGCGGGGCTTACTACGAGCAGTACTTC. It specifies CASSSQSGAYYEQYF.

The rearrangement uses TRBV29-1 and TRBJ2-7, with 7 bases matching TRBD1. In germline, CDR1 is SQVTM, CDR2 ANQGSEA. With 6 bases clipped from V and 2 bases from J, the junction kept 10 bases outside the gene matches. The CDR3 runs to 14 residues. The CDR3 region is CSVTRTGGAYEQYF. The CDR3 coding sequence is TGCAGCGTGACCAGGACAGGAGGCGCCTACGAGCAGTACTTC.